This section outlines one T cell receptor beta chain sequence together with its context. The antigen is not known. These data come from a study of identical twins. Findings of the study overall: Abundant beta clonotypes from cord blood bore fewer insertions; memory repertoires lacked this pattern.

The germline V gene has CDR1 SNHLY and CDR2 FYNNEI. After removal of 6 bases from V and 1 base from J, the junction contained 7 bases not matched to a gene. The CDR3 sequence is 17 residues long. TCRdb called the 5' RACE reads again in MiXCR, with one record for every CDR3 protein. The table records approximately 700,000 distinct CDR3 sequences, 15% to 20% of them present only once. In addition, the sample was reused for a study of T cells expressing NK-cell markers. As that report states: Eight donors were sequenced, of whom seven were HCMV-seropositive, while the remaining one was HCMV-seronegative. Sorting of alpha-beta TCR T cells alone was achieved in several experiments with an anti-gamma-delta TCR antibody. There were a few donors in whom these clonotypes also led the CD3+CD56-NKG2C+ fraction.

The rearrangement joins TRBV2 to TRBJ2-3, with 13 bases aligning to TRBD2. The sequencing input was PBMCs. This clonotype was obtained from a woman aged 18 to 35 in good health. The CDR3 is CASSPGLAGARTDTQYF. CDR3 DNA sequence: TGTGCCAGCAGCCCCGGACTAGCGGGAGCCCGCACAGATACGCAGTATTTT.